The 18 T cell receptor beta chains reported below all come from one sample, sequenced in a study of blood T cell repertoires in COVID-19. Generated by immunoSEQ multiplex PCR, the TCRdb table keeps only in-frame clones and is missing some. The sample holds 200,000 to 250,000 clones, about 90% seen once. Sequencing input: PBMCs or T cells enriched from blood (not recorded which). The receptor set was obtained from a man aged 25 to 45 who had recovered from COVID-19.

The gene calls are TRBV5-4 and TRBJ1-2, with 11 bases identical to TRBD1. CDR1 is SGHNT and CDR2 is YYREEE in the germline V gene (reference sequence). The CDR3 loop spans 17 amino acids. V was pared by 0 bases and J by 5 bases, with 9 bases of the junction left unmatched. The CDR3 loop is CASSLVGGQGALYGYTF. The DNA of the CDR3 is TGTGCCAGCAGCTTGGTGGGTGGACAGGGGGCACTTTATGGCTACACCTTC.

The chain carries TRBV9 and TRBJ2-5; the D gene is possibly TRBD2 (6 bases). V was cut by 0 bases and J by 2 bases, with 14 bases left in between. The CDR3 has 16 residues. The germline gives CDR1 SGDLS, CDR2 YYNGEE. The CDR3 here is CASSVVGIRGQETQYF. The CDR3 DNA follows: TGTGCCAGCAGCGTAGTTGGTATTCGGGGGCAAGAGACCCAGTACTTC.

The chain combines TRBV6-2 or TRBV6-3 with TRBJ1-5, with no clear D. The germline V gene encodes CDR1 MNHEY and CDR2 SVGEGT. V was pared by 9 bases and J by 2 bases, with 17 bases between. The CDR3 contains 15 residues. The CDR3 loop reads CARCYPPAGNQPQHF. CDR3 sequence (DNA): TGTGCCAGATGTTACCCCCCAGCGGGCAATCAGCCCCAGCATTTT.

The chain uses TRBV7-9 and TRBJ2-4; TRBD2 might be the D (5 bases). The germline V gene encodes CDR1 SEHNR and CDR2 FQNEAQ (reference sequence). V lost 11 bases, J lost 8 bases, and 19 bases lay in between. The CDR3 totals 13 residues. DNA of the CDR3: TGTGCCTCCCAAGAGGGTGTTTTAGACATTCAGTACTTC. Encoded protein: CASQEGVLDIQYF. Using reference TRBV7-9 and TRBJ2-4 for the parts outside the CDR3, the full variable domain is DTGVSQNPRHKITKRGQNVTFRCDPISEHNRLYWYRQTLGQGPEFLTYFQNEAQLEKSRLLSDRFSAERPKGSFSTLEIQRTEQGDSAMYLCASQEGVLDIQYFGAGTRLSVL.

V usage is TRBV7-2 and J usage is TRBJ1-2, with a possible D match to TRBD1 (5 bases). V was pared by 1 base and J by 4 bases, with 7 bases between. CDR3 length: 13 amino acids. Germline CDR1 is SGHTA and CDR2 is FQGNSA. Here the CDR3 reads CASSLGQIYGYTF. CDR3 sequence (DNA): TGTGCCAGCAGCTTAGGACAGATCTATGGCTACACCTTC. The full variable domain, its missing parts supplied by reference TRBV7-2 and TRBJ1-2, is GAGVSQSPSNKVTEKGKDVELRCDPISGHTALYWYRQSLGQGLEFLIYFQGNSAPDKSGLPSDRFSAERTGGSVSTLTIQRTQQEDSAVYLCASSLGQIYGYTFGSGTRLTVV.

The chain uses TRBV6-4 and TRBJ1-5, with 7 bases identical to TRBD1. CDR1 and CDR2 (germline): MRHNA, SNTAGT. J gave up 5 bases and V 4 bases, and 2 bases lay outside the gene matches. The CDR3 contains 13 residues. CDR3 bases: TGTGCCAGCAGTGTTGACAGGGATCAGCCCCAGCATTTT. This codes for CASSVDRDQPQHF.

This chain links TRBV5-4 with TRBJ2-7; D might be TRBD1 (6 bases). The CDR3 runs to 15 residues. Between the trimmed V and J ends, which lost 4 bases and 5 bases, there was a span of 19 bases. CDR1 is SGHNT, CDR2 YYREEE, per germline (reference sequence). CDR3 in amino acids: CASSQSTGMMHEQYF. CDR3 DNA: TGTGCCAGCAGCCAATCGACAGGAATGATGCACGAGCAGTACTTC.

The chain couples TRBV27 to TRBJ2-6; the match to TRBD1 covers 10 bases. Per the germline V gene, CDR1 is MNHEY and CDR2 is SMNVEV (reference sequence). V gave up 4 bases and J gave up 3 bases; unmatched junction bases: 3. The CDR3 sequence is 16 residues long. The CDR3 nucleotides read TGTGCCAGCAGTTCGGGGACAGGGGTTGGGGCCAACGTCCTGACTTTC. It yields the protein CASSSGTGVGANVLTF. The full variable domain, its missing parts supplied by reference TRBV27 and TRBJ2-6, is EAQVTQNPRYLITVTGKKLTVTCSQNMNHEYMSWYRQDPGLGLRQIYYSMNVEVTDKGDVPEGYKVSRKEKRNFPLILESPSPNQTSLYFCASSSGTGVGANVLTFGAGSRLTVL.

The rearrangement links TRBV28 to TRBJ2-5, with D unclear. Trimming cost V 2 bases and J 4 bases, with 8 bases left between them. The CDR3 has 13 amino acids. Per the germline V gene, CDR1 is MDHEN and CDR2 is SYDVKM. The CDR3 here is CASSLNAAETQYF. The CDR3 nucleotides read TGTGCCAGCAGTTTAAACGCGGCAGAGACCCAGTACTTC.

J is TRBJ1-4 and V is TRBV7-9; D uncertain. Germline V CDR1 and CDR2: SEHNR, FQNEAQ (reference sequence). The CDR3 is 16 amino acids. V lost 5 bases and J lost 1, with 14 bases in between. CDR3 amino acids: CASSPQYQKTNEKLFF. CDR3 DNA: TGTGCCAGCAGCCCACAGTACCAGAAAACTAATGAAAAACTGTTTTTT.

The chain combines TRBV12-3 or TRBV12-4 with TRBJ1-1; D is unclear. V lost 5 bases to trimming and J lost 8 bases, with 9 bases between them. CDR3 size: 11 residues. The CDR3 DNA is TGTGCCAGCAGTCCCCGGTTGGAAGCTTTCTTT. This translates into CASSPRLEAFF.

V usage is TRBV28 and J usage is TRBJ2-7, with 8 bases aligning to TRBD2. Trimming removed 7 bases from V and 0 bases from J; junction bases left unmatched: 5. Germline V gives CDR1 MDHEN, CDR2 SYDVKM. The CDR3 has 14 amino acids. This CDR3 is CASITGTSSYEQYF. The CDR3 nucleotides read TGTGCCAGCATTACCGGGACTAGCTCCTACGAGCAGTACTTC.

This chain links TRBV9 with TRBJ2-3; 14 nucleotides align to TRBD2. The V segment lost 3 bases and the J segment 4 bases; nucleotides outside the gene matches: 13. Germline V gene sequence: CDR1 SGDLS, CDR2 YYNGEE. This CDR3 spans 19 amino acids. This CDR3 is CASSDKTSGGAEYPDTQYF. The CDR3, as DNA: TGTGCCAGCAGCGACAAGACTAGCGGGGGGGCCGAGTATCCAGATACGCAGTATTTT.

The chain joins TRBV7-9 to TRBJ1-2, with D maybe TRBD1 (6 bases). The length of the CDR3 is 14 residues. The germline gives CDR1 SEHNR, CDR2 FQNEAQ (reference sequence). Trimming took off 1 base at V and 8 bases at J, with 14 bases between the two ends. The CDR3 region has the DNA TGTGCCAGCAGCTTAGGGTCAGGGGAGGGCGGCTACACCTTC. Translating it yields CASSLGSGEGGYTF.

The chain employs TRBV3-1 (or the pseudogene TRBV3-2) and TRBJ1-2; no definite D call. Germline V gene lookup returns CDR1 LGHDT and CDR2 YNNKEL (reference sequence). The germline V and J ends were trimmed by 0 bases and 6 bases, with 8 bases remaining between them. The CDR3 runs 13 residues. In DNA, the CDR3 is TGTGCCAGCAGCCAAGATCCCACAGATGGCTACACCTTC. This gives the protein CASSQDPTDGYTF.

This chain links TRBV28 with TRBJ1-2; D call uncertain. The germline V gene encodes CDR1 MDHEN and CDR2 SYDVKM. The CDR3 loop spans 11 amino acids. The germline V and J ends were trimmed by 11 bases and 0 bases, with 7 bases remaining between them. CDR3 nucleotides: TGTGCCTCCCGAGCTAACTATGGCTACACCTTC. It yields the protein CASRANYGYTF.

The CDR3 protein is CSVGTGSGYTF. The CDR3 DNA follows: TGCAGCGTAGGGACAGGGAGCGGCTACACCTTC. This chain links TRBV29-1 with TRBJ1-2, with 9 bases aligning to TRBD1. The junction had 4 bases not matched to a gene; V was cut back by 6 bases and J by 8 bases. The CDR3 contains 11 residues. Looked up from germline, CDR1 is SQVTM and CDR2 is ANQGSEA.

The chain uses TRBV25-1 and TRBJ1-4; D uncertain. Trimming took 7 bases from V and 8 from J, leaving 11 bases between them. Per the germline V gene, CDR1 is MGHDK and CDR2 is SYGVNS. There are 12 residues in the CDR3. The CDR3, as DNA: TGTGCCAGCAAGTCTATTCGGGAAAAACTGTTTTTT. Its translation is CASKSIREKLFF.